The next 22 T cell receptor beta chains were all read from a single sample in a study of tumor-infiltrating lymphocytes in localized non-small cell lung cancer. Repertoires were generated with immunoSEQ multiplex PCR, while TCRdb's copy carries only in-frame clones and drops some. The sample has fewer than 15,000 clones, around 76% seen once. Sequenced: uninvolved lung tissue not adjacent to the tumor. These TCRs come from a human donor with non-small cell lung cancer.

The V call is TRBV2, the J call TRBJ2-2; 9 bases fit TRBD2. The V and J ends lost 6 bases and 3 bases, in that order; junction bases with no gene match: 8. Germline V lookup: CDR1 SNHLY, CDR2 FYNNEI. The CDR3 has 16 amino acids. This CDR3 is CASSFHSGSDTGELFF. In DNA form, the CDR3 reads TGTGCCAGCAGCTTTCATAGCGGGAGCGACACCGGGGAGCTGTTTTTT.

The chain uses TRBV9 and TRBJ1-3, with 7 bases aligning to TRBD1. The CDR3 consists of 16 residues. Losses at the gene ends were 4 bases for V and 0 bases for J; bases not matched to a gene: 7. Germline CDR1 and CDR2: SGDLS and YYNGEE. The CDR3 reads CASSRLGDSSGNTIYF. The DNA for the CDR3 is TGTGCCAGCAGCCGTCTGGGGGACAGCTCTGGAAACACCATATATTTT.

Only a few counts were recorded for this clone. The identical CDR3 is also encoded by other nucleotide sequences in the sample. The V call is TRBV30, the J call TRBJ1-5; D not resolved. Per the germline V gene, CDR1 is GTSNPN and CDR2 is SVGIG (reference sequence). The CDR3 sequence is 13 residues long. V was pared by 0 bases and J by 1 base, with 4 bases between. CDR3 protein: CAWSVGSNQPQHF. Written as DNA, the CDR3 is TGTGCCTGGAGTGTTGGGAGCAATCAGCCCCAGCATTTT.

V gene TRBV7-2 combines with J gene TRBJ2-7; no definite D call. Per the germline V gene, CDR1 is SGHTA and CDR2 is FQGNSA. The CDR3 has 14 amino acids. V was trimmed by 2 bases and J by 0 bases, leaving 8 bases between them. CDR3 protein: CASSLTSGSYEQYF. Written as DNA, the CDR3 is TGTGCCAGCAGCTTAACATCGGGCTCCTACGAGCAGTACTTC.

V is TRBV5-6 and J is TRBJ1-1, with D possibly TRBD1 on 5 matching bases. The CDR3 is made up of 14 amino acids. The germline V gene encodes CDR1 SGHDT and CDR2 YYEEEE. V dropped 6 bases and J dropped 5 bases, with 17 bases sitting between them. This CDR3 is CASTAPIGGTEAFF. As DNA, the CDR3 is TGTGCCAGCACCGCGCCGATCGGGGGTACTGAAGCTTTCTTT.

The chain carries TRBV6-1 and TRBJ1-1; perhaps TRBD1 as D (5 bases). Germline CDR1 and CDR2: MNHNS and SASEGT. With 6 bases removed from V and 4 bases from J, the gap between germline ends came to 18 bases. This CDR3 has 15 amino acids. CDR3 nucleotide sequence: TGTGCCAGCAGCCCGATGTTTGGAGGGGCCACTGAAGCTTTCTTT. Protein product: CASSPMFGGATEAFF.

The rearrangement uses TRBV14 and TRBJ2-7, with D possibly being TRBD2 (6 bases). From germline, CDR1 is SGHDN and CDR2 FVKESK. This CDR3 is 13 amino acids long. V was shortened by 0 bases and J by 11 bases, with 14 bases between the two germline ends. As DNA, the CDR3 is TGTGCCAGCAGCCAAGATTTTGGGACTCGGAAGTACTTC. This gives the protein CASSQDFGTRKYF.

This clone has only a few counts. This rearrangement joins TRBV2 to TRBJ1-4; the match to TRBD1 covers 10 bases. Trimming removed 5 bases from V and 6 bases from J; junction bases left unmatched: 3. The germline gives CDR1 SNHLY, CDR2 FYNNEI. There are 14 residues in the CDR3. CDR3 sequence reads: CASSRDRGYEKLFF. CDR3 coding DNA: TGTGCCAGCAGTCGGGACAGGGGTTATGAAAAACTGTTTTTT.

V gene TRBV6-4 combines with J gene TRBJ2-3, with 7 bases that match TRBD2. V was pared by 8 bases and J by 7 bases, with 21 bases of the junction left unmatched. This CDR3 is 17 amino acids long. Germline V gene sequence: CDR1 MRHNA, CDR2 SNTAGT. This chain's CDR3 is CASPWTREEDRQYTQYF. The CDR3 DNA sequence: TGTGCCAGCCCATGGACCCGGGAGGAAGATCGGCAGTATACGCAGTATTTT.

The chain uses TRBV5-8 and TRBJ1-5; D call uncertain. The germline V and J ends were trimmed by 1 base and 5 bases, with 10 bases remaining between them. Germline loops: CDR1 SGHTS, CDR2 YDEGEE. The CDR3 spans 14 residues. The CDR3 DNA reads TGTGCCAGCAGCTTGATAGGGTGGTATCAGCCCCAGCATTTT. Amino acid sequence: CASSLIGWYQPQHF.

The chain carries TRBV7-2 and TRBJ1-2, with TRBD1 matching over 7 bases. V dropped 3 bases and J dropped 2; count of bases not matched to a gene: 6. Germline CDR1 is SGHTA and CDR2 is FQGNSA. The length of the CDR3 is 15 residues. CDR3 residues: CASSFTGQTNYGYTF. CDR3 in DNA: TGTGCCAGCAGCTTTACGGGACAGACCAACTATGGCTACACCTTC.

As concerns this clone: At one boundary the junction diverges from the germline segment, which might be a read error. The chain uses TRBV7-9 and TRBJ1-2; D remains ambiguous. The CDR3 runs 11 residues. From germline, CDR1 is SEHNR and CDR2 FQNEAQ (reference sequence). CDR3 sequence: CASSLLTNLHF. The CDR3 DNA reads as TGTGCCAGCAGCTTGCTGACCAATCTTCACTTC.

The genes are TRBV6-1 and TRBJ1-2; a weak D match, TRBD1 (5 bases). Trimming shortened V by 2 bases and J by 2 bases, and 6 bases separated the two germline ends. The CDR3 has 13 amino acids. Germline CDR1 MNHNS, CDR2 SASEGT. CDR3 DNA sequence: TGTGCCAGCAGTGAAAGACAGAACTATGGCTACACCTTC. Encoded protein: CASSERQNYGYTF.

This clone was detected once. The chain recombines TRBV7-2 with TRBJ1-4; no firm D call. The CDR3 totals 14 residues. Trimming removed 6 bases from V and 14 bases from J, with 22 bases in between. CDR1 and CDR2 from the germline V gene are SGHTA and FQGNSA. CDR3 nucleotides: TGTGCCAGCAGGCAAAACAACAACAGCCCCCATCTGTTTTTT. Protein sequence: CASRQNNNSPHLFF. The variable domain in full, completed from reference TRBV7-2 and TRBJ1-4, reads GAGVSQSPSNKVTEKGKDVELRCDPISGHTALYWYRQSLGQGLEFLIYFQGNSAPDKSGLPSDRFSAERTGGSVSTLTIQRTQQEDSAVYLCASRQNNNSPHLFFGSGTQLSVL.

CDR3 region: CASSLGGQYNTEAFF. As DNA, the CDR3 is TGTGCCAGCAGCTTAGGAGGACAGTATAACACTGAAGCTTTCTTT. The chain couples TRBV11-2 to TRBJ1-1; D is possibly TRBD1 (6 bases). Germline loops: CDR1 SGHAT, CDR2 FQNNGV. Trimming shortened V by 1 base and J by 2 bases, and 11 bases separated the two germline ends. This CDR3 comprises 15 residues.

J is TRBJ2-7 and V is TRBV5-6, with 8 bases lining up with TRBD1. With V trimmed by 1 base and J by 3 bases, 6 bases remained unmatched. Germline V CDR1 and CDR2: SGHDT, YYEEEE. The CDR3 sequence is 15 residues long. The CDR3 reads CASSLPQGAIYEQYF. The CDR3 nucleotides read TGTGCCAGCAGCTTGCCCCAGGGGGCTATCTACGAGCAGTACTTC.

The J gene is TRBJ1-4, the V gene TRBV11-1; weak D call: TRBD1 (6 bases). From germline, CDR1 is SGHAT and CDR2 FQDESV (reference sequence). The CDR3 contains 14 residues. V was clipped by 7 bases and J by 4 bases, with 13 bases between them. CDR3 residues: CASTIQGINEKLFF. CDR3 sequence (DNA): TGTGCCAGCACCATACAGGGAATTAATGAAAAACTGTTTTTT. Full variable domain (remainder filled in from reference TRBV11-1 and TRBJ1-4): EAEVAQSPRYKITEKSQAVAFWCDPISGHATLYWYRQILGQGPELLVQFQDESVVDDSQLPKDRFSAERLKGVDSTLKIQPAELGDSAMYLCASTIQGINEKLFFGSGTQLSVL.

The genes are TRBV7-8 and TRBJ1-4; maybe TRBD1 (5 bases). The CDR3 contains 15 residues. CDR1 and CDR2 from the germline V gene are SGHVS and FQNEAQ. Trimming removed 1 base from V and 5 bases from J, with 11 bases in between. In nucleotides, the CDR3 is TGTGCCAGCAGCTTAGGGGGGGAGATCAATGAAAAACTGTTTTTT. Amino acids: CASSLGGEINEKLFF.

The genes are TRBV25-1 and TRBJ2-5; unclear D gene. V dropped 1 base and J dropped 3 bases, with 6 bases sitting between them. Germline V lookup: CDR1 MGHDK, CDR2 SYGVNS. The CDR3 contains 13 residues. As DNA, the CDR3 is TGTGCCAGCAGTGAATTGCAGGAAGAGACCCAGTACTTC. Encoded protein: CASSELQEETQYF.

This clone occurred a few times. The CDR3 nucleotides are TGTGCCAGTAGTACCTCGACAGGGCTGGACTACACCTTC. It specifies CASSTSTGLDYTF. V usage is TRBV19 and J usage is TRBJ1-2, with 7 nucleotides matching TRBD1. This CDR3 has 13 amino acids. Germline CDR1 is LNHDA and CDR2 is SQIVND (reference sequence). J lost 10 bases, V lost 4 bases, and 9 bases had no gene match.

The chain joins TRBV7-9 to TRBJ2-3, with TRBD1 matching over 7 bases. The CDR3 loop spans 15 amino acids. Germline loops: CDR1 SEHNR, CDR2 FQNEAQ (reference sequence). V lost 4 bases, J lost 2 bases, and 6 bases stayed unmatched. The CDR3 here is CASSSPGQLTDTQYF. CDR3 nucleotide sequence: TGTGCCAGCAGCTCTCCGGGACAGCTCACAGATACGCAGTATTTT.

This clone was seen only once. This chain uses TRBV4-1 with TRBJ1-5, with 10 bases identical to TRBD1. This CDR3 spans 16 amino acids. Germline CDR1 reads MGHRA; CDR2 reads YSYEKL. Germline trimming cut 4 bases from V and 2 bases from J; bases unmatched to any gene: 5. As DNA, the CDR3 is TGCGCCAGCAGCCCCCCCGGACAGGGGGGCAATCAGCCCCAGCATTTT. Translating gives CASSPPGQGGNQPQHF.